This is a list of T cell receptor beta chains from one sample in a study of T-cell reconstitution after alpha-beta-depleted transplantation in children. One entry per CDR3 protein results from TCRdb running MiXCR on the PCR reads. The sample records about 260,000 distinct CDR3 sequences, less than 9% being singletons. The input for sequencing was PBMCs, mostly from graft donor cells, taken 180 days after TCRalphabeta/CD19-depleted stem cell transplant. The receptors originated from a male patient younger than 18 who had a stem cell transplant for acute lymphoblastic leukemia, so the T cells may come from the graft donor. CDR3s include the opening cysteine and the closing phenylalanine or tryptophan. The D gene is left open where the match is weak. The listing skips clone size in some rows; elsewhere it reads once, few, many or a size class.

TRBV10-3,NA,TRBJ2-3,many,TGTGCCATCAAAGGGTTCGGCACAGATACGCAGTATTTT,CAIKGFGTDTQYF
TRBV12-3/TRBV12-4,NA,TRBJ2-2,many,TGTGCCAGCAGCAGTGACAGCACCGGGGAGCTGTTTTTT,CASSSDSTGELFF
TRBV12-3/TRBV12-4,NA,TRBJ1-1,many,TGTGCCAGCAGTTTATCAGCAGAAGCTTTCTTT,CASSLSAEAFF
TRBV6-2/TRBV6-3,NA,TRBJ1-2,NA,TGTGCCAGCAGTCTTCCCCTAACGGGCCTTAATCGCTACACCTTC,CASSLPLTGLNRYTF
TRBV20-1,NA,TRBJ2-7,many,TGCAGTGTTACCGGCTACCGGGACTACGAGCAGTACTTC,CSVTGYRDYEQYF
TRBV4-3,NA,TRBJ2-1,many,TGCGCCAGCAGCCACAAAAGCGGTTACAATGAGCAGTTCTTC,CASSHKSGYNEQFF
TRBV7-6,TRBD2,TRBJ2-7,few,TGTGCCAGCAGCCCAGGGTTAACTAGCGGGATAAAGGGCTACGAGCAGTACTTC,CASSPGLTSGIKGYEQYF
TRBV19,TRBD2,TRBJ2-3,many,TGTGCCAGCAGTGGCGGGACTAGCGGGGGCCGATACACAGATACGCAGTATTTT,CASSGGTSGGRYTDTQYF
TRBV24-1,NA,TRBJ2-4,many,TGTGCCACCAGTGATCCCCCGAGGGAGCATCAGTACTTC,CATSDPPREHQYF
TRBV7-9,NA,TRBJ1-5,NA,TGTGCCAGCAGCTTAGTGGGGGGCAGGGATAGCAATCAGCCCCAGCATTTT,CASSLVGGRDSNQPQHF
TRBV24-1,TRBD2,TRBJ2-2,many,TGTGCCACCAGATCGGGACTAGCACTTAACACCGGGGAGCTGTTTTTT,CATRSGLALNTGELFF
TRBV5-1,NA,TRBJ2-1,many,TGCGCCAGCAGCTTGGGGCCTAAGCGGGAGCAGTTCTTC,CASSLGPKREQFF
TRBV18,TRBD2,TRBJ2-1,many,TGTGCCAGCTCACCACTAGTATTAAGCGGGATGCAGTTCTTC,CASSPLVLSGMQFF
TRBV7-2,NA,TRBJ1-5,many,TGTGCCAGCAGCTGGACGGGATATAGCAATCAGCCCCAGCATTTT,CASSWTGYSNQPQHF
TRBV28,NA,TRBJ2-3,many,TGTGCCAGCTTACACCCAGGAAGGGGACGGGGCACAGATACGCAGTATTTT,CASLHPGRGRGTDTQYF
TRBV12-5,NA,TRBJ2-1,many,TGTGCTAGTGGTTTGAGTAGGCTCCAGGGCACAGATGAGCAGTTCTTC,CASGLSRLQGTDEQFF
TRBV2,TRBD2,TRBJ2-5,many,TGTGCCAGCAGTGGTAATGCGGGGGGGTTGAGAGAGACCCAGTACTTC,CASSGNAGGLRETQYF
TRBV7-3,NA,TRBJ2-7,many,TGTGCCAGCAGCTATCTTAGGGGCCGCCGCTCCTACGAGCAGTACTTC,CASSYLRGRRSYEQYF
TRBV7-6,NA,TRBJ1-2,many,TGTGCCAGCAGCCCTAACCCCAGCGGGGGCTACACCTTC,CASSPNPSGGYTF
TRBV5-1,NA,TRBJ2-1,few,TGCGCCAGCAGCTTGGTCGGAACCCCCCTTCCCAATGAGCAGTTCTTC,CASSLVGTPLPNEQFF
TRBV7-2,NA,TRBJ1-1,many,TGTGCCAGCAGCTTAGGGTGGGATACTGAAGCTTTCTTT,CASSLGWDTEAFF
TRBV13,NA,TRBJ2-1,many,TGTGCCAGCAGCGAGACCGGGTCCCCTGAGCAGTTCTTC,CASSETGSPEQFF
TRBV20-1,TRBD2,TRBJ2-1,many,TGCAGTGCTAGAGAAACTAGCGGAATGGGCTCCTACAATGAGCAGTTCTTC,CSARETSGMGSYNEQFF
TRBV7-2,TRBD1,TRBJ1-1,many,TGTGCCAGCAGCTTAGTTTCGGGGGTAGGGGGCGCGAATGAAGCTTTCTTT,CASSLVSGVGGANEAFF
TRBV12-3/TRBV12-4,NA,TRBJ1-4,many,TGTGCCAGCAGTTTAGGCGGGGGGGAAAAACTGTTTTTT,CASSLGGGEKLFF
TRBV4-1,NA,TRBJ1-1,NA,TGCGCCAGCAGCCGGGGGAAAGGGGAAGCTTTCTTT,CASSRGKGEAFF